This is a list of T cell receptor beta chains from one sample in a study of identical twins. Using its own MiXCR run on the 5' RACE reads, TCRdb lists one record per CDR3 protein. The table has 1.5 million or so distinct CDR3 sequences, under 35% seen once; the top ten hold more than 0.25%. The sample consisted of cord blood. These receptors originate from a newborn girl in good health. CDR3s include the opening cysteine and the closing phenylalanine or tryptophan. Fields, in order: J gene, D gene, clone size, V gene, CDR3 protein, CDR3 DNA. D genes are given only for firm matches. Only some rows state a clone size, as once, few, many or a class for expanded clones.

>TRBJ2-3|TRBD2|-|TRBV20-1
CSATSGGGLTDTQYF
TGCAGTGCTACTAGCGGGGGGGGACTCACAGATACGCAGTATTTT
>TRBJ1-2|-|-|TRBV7-9
CASSSDSPYGYTF
TGTGCCAGCAGCTCGGACAGCCCCTATGGCTACACCTTC
>TRBJ1-2|-|-|TRBV6-5
CATSEALGVSSSGYTF
TGTGCCACCTCTGAAGCCCTAGGGGTCAGTTCAAGCGGCTACACCTTC
>TRBJ2-1|TRBD2|-|TRBV28
CASSLGTRLAYNEQFF
TGTGCCAGCAGTTTAGGGACTAGGTTGGCCTACAATGAGCAGTTCTTC
>TRBJ1-2|-|-|TRBV2
CASSEEGIHGYTF
TGTGCCAGCAGTGAAGAGGGGATCCATGGCTACACCTTC
>TRBJ2-4|TRBD2|-|TRBV28
CASSPLLARGNLAKNIQYF
TGTGCCAGCAGCCCCTTACTAGCGAGAGGGAATCTAGCCAAAAACATTCAGTACTTC
>TRBJ1-2|-|-|TRBV7-2
CASSIQGPPSNYGYTF
TGTGCCAGCAGCATACAGGGCCCGCCTTCTAACTATGGCTACACCTTC
>TRBJ2-7|-|few|TRBV10-3
CAISEGGPTYEQYF
TGTGCCATCAGTGAGGGGGGCCCTACCTACGAGCAGTACTTC
>TRBJ2-1|-|-|TRBV7-7
CASSLVLGAGYDEQFF
TGTGCCAGCAGCTTAGTTCTAGGGGCGGGGTACGATGAGCAGTTCTTC
>TRBJ2-3|-|-|TRBV6-6
CAGSYEGWYTQYF
TGTGCCGGCAGTTACGAGGGGTGGTATACGCAGTATTTT
>TRBJ1-2|-|few|TRBV7-9
CASSFRIDEGYTF
TGTGCCAGCAGCTTTCGAATAGATGAAGGCTACACCTTC
>TRBJ2-3|-|many|TRBV11-2
CASSLGEIFGDTDTQYF
TGTGCCAGCAGCTTGGGGGAGATATTTGGAGACACAGATACGCAGTATTTT
>TRBJ1-1|-|few|TRBV20-1
CSAHRVAANTEAFF
TGCAGTGCTCATAGGGTCGCGGCGAACACTGAAGCTTTCTTT
>TRBJ2-1|-|-|TRBV12-3/TRBV12-4
CASRTDRYNEQFF
TGTGCCAGCAGGACCGACCGTTACAATGAGCAGTTCTTC
>TRBJ2-7|-|many|TRBV9
CASSVGSVPTYEQYF
TGTGCCAGCAGCGTAGGGAGCGTACCCACCTACGAGCAGTACTTC
>TRBJ1-1|-|few|TRBV3-1
CASSPGGGPLGTEAFF
TGTGCCAGCAGCCCCGGCGGGGGCCCATTAGGGACTGAAGCTTTCTTT
>TRBJ2-7|TRBD2|-|TRBV6-2/TRBV6-3
CASSRPGTSGRIHEQYF
TGTGCCAGCAGTCGCCCAGGGACTAGCGGGAGAATCCACGAGCAGTACTTC
>TRBJ1-2|TRBD1|few|TRBV29-1
CSVTRGTVANYGYTF
TGCAGCGTTACACGCGGGACAGTTGCTAACTATGGCTACACCTTC
>TRBJ1-2|-|many|TRBV9
CASSVARQANYGYTF
TGTGCCAGCAGCGTAGCTCGACAGGCTAACTATGGCTACACCTTC
>TRBJ2-1|-|few|TRBV28
CGSGGYNEQFF
TGTGGCTCTGGGGGATACAATGAGCAGTTCTTC
>TRBJ2-5|TRBD2|few|TRBV6-2/TRBV6-3
CASSPLAGSSQETQYF
TGTGCCAGCAGCCCCTTAGCGGGGAGCTCCCAAGAGACCCAGTACTTC
>TRBJ2-1|-|-|TRBV20-1
CSARGRGRYNEQFF
TGCAGTGCGCGGGGTCGGGGGCGCTACAATGAGCAGTTCTTC
>TRBJ1-5|-|-|TRBV5-1
CASSFGTSNQPQHF
TGCGCCAGCAGCTTCGGGACAAGCAATCAGCCCCAGCATTTT
>TRBJ2-3|TRBD1|-|TRBV5-1
CASSPRRLGQGVDTQYF
TGCGCCAGCAGCCCAAGGCGGTTAGGACAGGGAGTAGATACGCAGTATTTT
>TRBJ2-4|-|few|TRBV27
CASSFLASKNIQYF
TGTGCCAGCAGTTTTTTGGCTAGCAAAAACATTCAGTACTTC
>TRBJ2-1|-|-|TRBV2
CASGPTEQFF
TGTGCCAGCGGACCGACAGAGCAGTTCTTC
>TRBJ1-2|-|few|TRBV5-1
CASSPPGWDGYTF
TGCGCCAGCAGTCCCCCAGGGTGGGATGGCTACACCTTC
>TRBJ2-3|-|-|TRBV20-1
CSAITSGDTQYF
TGCAGTGCGATCACTTCGGGAGATACGCAGTATTTT
>TRBJ2-1|TRBD1|many|TRBV29-1
CSVVDRVDNEQFF
TGCAGCGTTGTAGACAGGGTGGACAATGAGCAGTTCTTC
>TRBJ2-1|-|few|TRBV4-2
CASSQAATGDYYNEQFF
TGTGCCAGCAGCCAAGCGGCGACAGGCGATTATTACAATGAGCAGTTCTTC
>TRBJ2-3|TRBD2|many|TRBV5-1
CASSLVASGSPLADTQYF
TGCGCCAGCAGCTTGGTTGCTAGCGGGAGCCCCCTTGCAGATACGCAGTATTTT
>TRBJ2-5|TRBD2|many|TRBV3-1
CASSRLAEQETQYF
TGTGCCAGCAGCCGACTAGCGGAGCAAGAGACCCAGTACTTC
>TRBJ1-6|-|-|TRBV28
CASSSSYSPPHF
TGTGCCAGCAGTTCCTCGTACTCACCCCCCCACTTT
>TRBJ2-7|-|-|TRBV28
CASMLGRFGSYEQYF
TGTGCCAGCATGTTAGGGCGTTTTGGCTCCTACGAGCAGTACTTC
>TRBJ2-5|-|few|TRBV20-1
CSAWKLAQYF
TGCAGTGCTTGGAAGCTAGCCCAGTACTTC